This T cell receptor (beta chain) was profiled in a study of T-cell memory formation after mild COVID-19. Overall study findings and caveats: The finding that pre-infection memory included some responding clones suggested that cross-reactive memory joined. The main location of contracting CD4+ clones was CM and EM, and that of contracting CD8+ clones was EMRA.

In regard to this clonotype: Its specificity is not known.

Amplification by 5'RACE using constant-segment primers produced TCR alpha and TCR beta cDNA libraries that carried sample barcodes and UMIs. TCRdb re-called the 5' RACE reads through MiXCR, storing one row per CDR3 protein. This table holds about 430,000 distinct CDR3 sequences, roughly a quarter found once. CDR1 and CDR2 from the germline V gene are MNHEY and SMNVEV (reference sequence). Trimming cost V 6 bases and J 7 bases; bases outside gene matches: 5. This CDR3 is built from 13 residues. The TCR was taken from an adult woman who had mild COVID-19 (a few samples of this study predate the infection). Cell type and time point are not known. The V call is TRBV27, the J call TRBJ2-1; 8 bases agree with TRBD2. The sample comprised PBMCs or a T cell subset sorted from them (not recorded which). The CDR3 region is CASRGRGVNEQFF. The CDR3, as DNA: TGTGCCAGCAGGGGGCGGGGGGTGAATGAGCAGTTCTTC.